What follows describes a single T cell receptor (beta chain). The antigen remains unidentified. Germline V gene sequence: CDR1 SGHRS, CDR2 YFSETQ. With 4 bases removed from V and 0 bases from J, the gap between germline ends came to 14 bases. The CDR3 runs to 15 residues. These data originate in a study of cytomegalovirus exposure and HLA in healthy donors. Background on the study: Researchers previously reported finding roughly 120 million unique TCR beta sequences from approximately 190 million T cells.

The primer mix had 60 Vbeta and 13 Jbeta primers. TCRdb's copy holds only in-frame clones and misses some; the assay was immunoSEQ multiplex PCR. Of over 100,000 clones in the sample, about 79% are singletons; the top ten hold 2.5% to 3%. Findings of the study overall: Usually a TCR sequence was rare, but some public TCRs were found in many donors. Only CMV serostatus was available as immune exposure information.

The chain is built from TRBV5-1 and TRBJ2-7, with a tentative D call TRBD2 (7 bases). Sequencing was performed on PBMCs. The TCR sequence derives from a young woman in good health and CMV-seropositive. Written as DNA, the CDR3 is TGCGCCAGCAGCCCTAGGGGGGGGGACTCCTACGAGCAGTACTTC. This encodes CASSPRGGDSYEQYF.